This T cell receptor beta chain stems from a study of identical twins. This clonotype was observed at least ten times. Its target is unknown. Everyone who donated was a healthy Caucasian. Template switching added a universal primer site; cDNA carried unique molecular identifiers. TCRdb processed the 5' RACE reads anew with MiXCR; each CDR3 protein has one entry. The sample contains hundreds of thousands of distinct CDR3 sequences, over 8.5% of which appear only once. Study-wide results and limits: Models underestimated out-of-frame TCR alpha sharing in monozygotic twins.

Trimming took 3 bases from V and 4 from J, leaving 16 bases between them. This CDR3 is built from 15 residues. This sample was also put to use in a study of yellow fever vaccine responses in identical twins. From that paper: Reportedly, twins showed a vaccine T cell response that looked partly convergent and partly personalized.

The sequencing input was PBMCs. The source is a woman aged 18 to 35 in good health. The chain recombines TRBV12-3 or TRBV12-4 with TRBJ2-7, with D possibly TRBD2 on 7 matching bases. CDR3 sequence: CASSFLFGGRYEQYF. CDR3 in DNA: TGTGCCAGCAGTTTTTTGTTCGGGGGGCGGTACGAGCAGTACTTC.